This TCR beta chain emerged from a study of blood T cells in healthy people across ages. Points from the study as a whole: The unknown donor CMV status may have confounded expanded clonotype changes. Percentage of naive T cells showed a strong correlation with TCR beta diversity.

Per germline, CDR1 SGDLS and CDR2 YYNGEE. V dropped 0 bases and J dropped 7; count of bases not matched to a gene: 8. This CDR3 is built from 16 residues. A second PCR, run for roughly 6 to 11 cycles, used a sample-barcoded 5' primer plus a J-beta primer mix. Each of the cDNA molecules was tagged by a template-switch adaptor with 12 random nucleotides. TCRdb used MiXCR to reprocess the 5' RACE reads, holding one entry per CDR3 protein. Of 800,000 or so distinct CDR3 sequences detected, around half appear once; the ten largest clones hold 15% to 20%. This clonotype was found a few times. Antigen unknown.

This chain links TRBV9 with TRBJ2-1; TRBD2 matches at 9 bases. This TCR was recovered from a man older than 75 in good health. The specimen was blood. CDR3 sequence: CASSVVPSGRMNEQFF. The CDR3 DNA is TGTGCCAGCAGCGTAGTACCCAGCGGGAGGATGAATGAGCAGTTCTTC.